What follows describes a single T cell receptor beta chain. Its matching antigen is unknown. Using immunoSEQ multiplex PCR, the repertoire was profiled, and TCRdb retains in-frame clones only, with some absent. Here the sample spans about 9,500 clones, 98% being singletons. The entry originates in a study of monozygotic twins with cystic fibrosis. At the level of the study: Libraries were built from around 3 micrograms of fragmented DNA using approximately 16 PCR cycles.

Germline CDR1 LGHNA, CDR2 YNFKEQ. CDR3 length: 15 amino acids. V lost 0 bases, J lost 4 bases, and 12 bases lay in between. Overall study findings and caveats: In this small cohort, shared CDR3 numbers showed no association with age, concordance or disease severity. Monozygotic CF twins shared more identical nucleotide clonotypes than unrelated patients.

The sequence was obtained from a girl aged 2 to 10 with cystic fibrosis. Sequenced: blood. V and J are TRBV4-2 and TRBJ1-2, with D possibly TRBD1 on 6 matching bases. The CDR3 spells CASSQDLPGAYGYTF. CDR3 bases: TGTGCCAGCAGCCAAGATCTACCAGGGGCCTATGGCTACACCTTC.